This TCR beta chain was captured by sequencing in a study of breast tumors, draining lymph nodes, adjacent tissues. Study results and limitations: The lymph node origin of tumor T cells was framed as consistent with a hypothesis, not demonstrated. Compared with lymph nodes, tumors were less diverse; compared with nontumor tissue, more.

TCRdb fed the multiplex PCR reads into MiXCR, producing one record per CDR3 protein. The sample includes approximately 60,000 distinct CDR3 sequences, around 52% of them seen just once. Note on this clonotype: Its antigen is not known.

Trimming pared 6 bases from V and 5 bases from J, leaving 17 bases between. The CDR3 has 14 residues. Germline-derived CDR1 and CDR2 are KGHSH and LQKENI. The sequence came from a female donor with breast cancer. Some clones in this sample may be carry-over from other donors' samples. This chain links TRBV18 with TRBJ2-7; weak D call: TRBD1 (6 bases). Sequenced input: breast tumor tissue. In DNA, the CDR3 is TGTGCCAGCTCCCTGGATTCAGGACAGAACGAGCAGTACTTC. Its translation: CASSLDSGQNEQYF.